Shown below are 20 T cell receptor beta chains from a single sample sequenced in a study of blood T cell repertoires in COVID-19. Data came from immunoSEQ multiplex PCR; TCRdb stores just in-frame clones and leaves some out. The data show about 200,000 clones, approximately 90% seen once. Material for sequencing was peripheral blood. Source of these receptors: a man in his fifties with COVID-19, enrolled during active disease.

This chain links TRBV10-3 with TRBJ2-6; perhaps TRBD2 as D (6 bases). Germline V gene lookup returns CDR1 ENHRY and CDR2 SYGVKD. V lost 2 bases and J lost 3, with 23 bases in between. CDR3 size: 20 residues. CDR3 sequence reads: CAISEAYAGRVLSGANVLTF. Here the CDR3 DNA reads TGTGCCATCAGTGAGGCTTATGCGGGACGGGTACTCAGTGGGGCCAACGTCCTGACTTTC.

The chain links TRBV30 to TRBJ2-6; D gene uncertain. In germline, CDR1 is GTSNPN, CDR2 SVGIG (reference sequence). Trimming left V 3 bases short and J 3 bases short, with 9 bases between. The CDR3 consists of 14 residues. The CDR3 reads CAWRGWYGANVLTF. The CDR3 DNA sequence: TGTGCCTGGAGGGGCTGGTATGGGGCCAACGTCCTGACTTTC.

This CDR3 reads CASTLLAGTLWDTQYF. The CDR3 DNA follows: TGTGCCAGCACCCTACTAGCGGGAACTCTCTGGGATACGCAGTATTTT. The chain is built from TRBV6-6 and TRBJ2-3; TRBD2 matches 10 bases. V lost 7 bases and J lost 6; bases outside the gene matches: 13. This CDR3 has 16 residues. Germline CDR1 reads MNHNY; CDR2 reads SVGAGI (reference sequence).

The chain recombines TRBV6-4 with TRBJ1-6, with 9 bases lining up with TRBD1. The CDR3 loop spans 14 amino acids. V lost 5 bases to trimming and J lost 12 bases; unmatched junction nucleotides: 8. Germline CDR1 is MRHNA and CDR2 is SNTAGT. The CDR3 reads CASSPDRGMLPLHF. In nucleotides, the CDR3 is TGTGCCAGCAGTCCGGACAGGGGTATGTTACCCCTCCACTTT.

The rearrangement uses TRBV11-3 and TRBJ2-7; D is unresolved. Trimming took 6 bases from V and 3 from J, leaving 9 bases between them. Germline values: CDR1 SGHNT, CDR2 YENEEA. CDR3 size: 12 residues. The CDR3 reads CASRQDNYEQYF. CDR3 DNA sequence: TGTGCCAGCAGGCAAGACAACTACGAGCAGTACTTC.

This chain connects TRBV3-1 (or the pseudogene TRBV3-2) to TRBJ2-2; a possible D gene is TRBD2 (7 bases). Germline V gives CDR1 LGHDT, CDR2 YNNKEL (reference sequence). The CDR3 extends over 17 amino acids. V was cut by 0 bases and J by 6 bases, with 17 bases left in between. The CDR3 DNA reads as TGTGCCAGCAGCCAAGAGGTGGGCGGGGGCGGTGCCGGGGAGCTGTTTTTT. Its translation: CASSQEVGGGGAGELFF.

The rearrangement joins TRBV5-1 to TRBJ2-7; TRBD2 agrees at 8 bases. The CDR3 extends over 16 amino acids. V shed 0 bases, J shed 2 bases, and the junction held 7 bases outside the gene matches. In germline, CDR1 is SGHRS, CDR2 YFSETQ. The CDR3, as DNA: TGCGCCAGCAGCTTGGGCGGCGGGGGGACCCCCTACGAGCAGTACTTC. Protein sequence: CASSLGGGGTPYEQYF.

This sequence joins TRBV7-9 and TRBJ2-5, with D maybe TRBD1 (5 bases). Trimming removed 5 bases at V and 4 bases at J, with 17 bases between. This CDR3 contains 15 residues. CDR1 is SEHNR, CDR2 FQNEAQ, per germline (reference sequence). The CDR3 coding sequence is TGTGCCAGCAGCGATAGGGGATGGGTGATAGAGACCCAGTACTTC. It yields the protein CASSDRGWVIETQYF.

V gene TRBV5-4 combines with J gene TRBJ2-5; 7 bases align to TRBD2. Germline trimming cut 2 bases from V and 4 bases from J; bases unmatched to any gene: 2. The V gene's germline CDR1 is SGHNT and CDR2 YYREEE (reference sequence). This CDR3 region has 13 residues. CDR3 residues: CASSFGGIETQYF. CDR3 nucleotides: TGTGCCAGCAGCTTCGGGGGGATAGAGACCCAGTACTTC.

This chain connects TRBV4-3 to TRBJ2-7; possibly TRBD2 for D (6 bases). Between the trimmed V and J ends, which lost 1 base and 4 bases, there was a span of 14 bases. This CDR3 has 15 residues. Germline V gene lookup returns CDR1 LGHNA and CDR2 YSLEER. The CDR3 region has the DNA TGCGCCAGCAGCCAAGCCAAGGAGGGGTGGTACGAGCAGTACTTC. Its translation: CASSQAKEGWYEQYF.

The V call is TRBV5-1, the J call TRBJ2-7; D gene ambiguous. Germline V CDR1 and CDR2: SGHRS, YFSETQ. The CDR3 totals 13 residues. The V gene lost 4 bases and the J gene lost 9 bases, with 17 bases spanning the gap. In DNA form, the CDR3 reads TGCGCCAGCAGCCCGGATGCCGACTCGGGGCAGTACTTC. Amino acid sequence: CASSPDADSGQYF.

The chain recombines TRBV6-5 with TRBJ2-7; TRBD1 might be the D (6 bases). Germline CDR1 is MNHEY and CDR2 is SVGAGI. V was cut by 7 bases and J by 0 bases, with 13 bases left in between. The CDR3 covers 14 residues. The CDR3 loop is CASKIQGSSYEQYF. Here the CDR3 DNA reads TGTGCCAGCAAGATACAGGGCAGCTCCTACGAGCAGTACTTC.

The gene calls are TRBV29-1 and TRBJ2-1; maybe TRBD2 (6 bases). V lost 5 bases to trimming and J lost 9 bases, with 20 bases between them. The CDR3 is 14 residues long. Germline V gives CDR1 SQVTM, CDR2 ANQGSEA. This CDR3 reads CSVSSRVGEAEQFF. Here the CDR3 DNA reads TGCAGCGTTTCTAGCCGGGTCGGGGAGGCTGAGCAGTTCTTC.

The chain carries TRBV29-1 and TRBJ2-2; TRBD2 agrees at 7 bases. The CDR3 is 14 residues long. J lost 3 bases, V lost 4 bases, and 5 bases had no gene match. From germline, CDR1 is SQVTM and CDR2 ANQGSEA. CDR3 in DNA: TGCAGCGTTGCAGAGGGAGGGGACACCGGGGAGCTGTTTTTT. Translation: CSVAEGGDTGELFF.

The chain recombines TRBV27 with TRBJ2-7, with TRBD1 matching 9 bases. Germline CDR1 MNHEY, CDR2 SMNVEV (reference sequence). After removal of 0 bases from V and 7 bases from J, the junction contained 10 bases not matched to a gene. CDR3 length: 16 residues. CDR3 coding DNA: TGTGCCAGCAGTTTATCGGGACAGGGACCTTGGAGGGAGCAGTACTTC. Amino acid sequence: CASSLSGQGPWREQYF.

This rearrangement joins TRBV3-1 (or the pseudogene TRBV3-2) to TRBJ1-5; D unclear. CDR3 length: 14 amino acids. Deletions cut 2 bases from V and 3 bases from J, with 8 bases between. The germline CDR1 and CDR2 sequences are LGHDT and YNNKEL (reference sequence). As DNA, the CDR3 is TGTGCCAGCAGCCAACAGGTCTCCAATCAGCCCCAGCATTTT. Its translation is CASSQQVSNQPQHF.

This clone came up once. The chain carries TRBV5-1 and TRBJ2-2; 7 bases match TRBD1. The CDR3 has 15 amino acids. From germline, CDR1 is SGHRS and CDR2 YFSETQ. V shed 3 bases, J shed 1 base, and the junction held 3 bases outside the gene matches. The CDR3 DNA reads as TGCGCCAGCAGCTCTAACAGGGGGAACACCGGGGAGCTGTTTTTT. As protein: CASSSNRGNTGELFF.

The chain carries TRBV5-4 and TRBJ2-1; 15 bases fit TRBD2. Germline CDR1 is SGHNT and CDR2 is YYREEE (reference sequence). With 5 bases clipped from V and 8 bases from J, the junction kept 8 bases outside the gene matches. The CDR3 is 16 residues long. The CDR3 sequence is CASRSGLAGGLDEQFF. The DNA of the CDR3 is TGTGCCAGCAGATCCGGACTAGCGGGGGGGCTAGATGAGCAGTTCTTC. Full variable domain (rest looked up from reference TRBV5-4 and TRBJ2-1): ETGVTQSPTHLIKTRGQQVTLRCSSQSGHNTVSWYQQALGQGPQFIFQYYREEENGRGNFPPRFSGLQFPNYSSELNVNALELDDSALYLCASRSGLAGGLDEQFFGPGTRLTVL.

The chain joins TRBV7-9 to TRBJ1-2; TRBD1 matches 7 bases. V gave up 5 bases and J gave up 6 bases; unmatched junction bases: 6. Germline-derived CDR1 and CDR2 are SEHNR and FQNEAQ (reference sequence). The CDR3 extends over 13 amino acids. The DNA for the CDR3 is TGTGCCAGCAGCCGAGGAGGGGGCGATGGCTACACCTTC. It codes for CASSRGGGDGYTF.

CDR3 coding DNA: TGTGCCAGCAGCGCCGAGGGGGTTGAATACGAGCAGTACTTC. It encodes CASSAEGVEYEQYF. The chain couples TRBV9 to TRBJ2-7; perhaps TRBD1 as D (6 bases). V gave up 3 bases and J gave up 4 bases, with 14 bases separating them. Germline CDR1 is SGDLS and CDR2 is YYNGEE. This CDR3 comprises 14 residues.